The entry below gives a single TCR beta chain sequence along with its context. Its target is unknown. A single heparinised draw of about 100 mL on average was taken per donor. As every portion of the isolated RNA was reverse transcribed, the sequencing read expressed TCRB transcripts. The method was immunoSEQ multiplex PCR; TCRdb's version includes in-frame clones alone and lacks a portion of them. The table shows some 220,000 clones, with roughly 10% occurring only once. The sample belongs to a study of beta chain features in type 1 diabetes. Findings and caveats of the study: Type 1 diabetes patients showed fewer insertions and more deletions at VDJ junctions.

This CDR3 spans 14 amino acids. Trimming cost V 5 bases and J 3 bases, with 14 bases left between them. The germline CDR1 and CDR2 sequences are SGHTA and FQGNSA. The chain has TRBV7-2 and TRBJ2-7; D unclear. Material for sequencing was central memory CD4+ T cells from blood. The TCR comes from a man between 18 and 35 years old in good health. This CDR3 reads CASSLWGDRYEQYF. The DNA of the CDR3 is TGTGCCAGCAGCCTCTGGGGTGATCGCTACGAGCAGTACTTC.